The 14 T cell receptor beta chains in this list originate from one sample, sequenced in a study of PD-L1 blockade in urothelial cancer. Repertoires were generated with immunoSEQ multiplex PCR, while TCRdb's copy carries only in-frame clones and drops some. The profile covers 90,000 or so clones, with around 91% appearing a single time and under 2% taken by the ten largest. Time point reported: pretreatment peripheral blood. Sequencing was performed on PBMCs, taken around atezolizumab (anti-PD-L1) treatment. The receptors derive from a man aged 60 to 75 with urothelial cancer.

This rearrangement joins TRBV6-5 to TRBJ2-1; TRBD1 aligns across 11 bases. CDR3 length: 15 amino acids. The junction had 5 bases not matched to a gene; V was cut back by 6 bases and J by 4 bases. From germline, CDR1 is MNHEY and CDR2 SVGAGI. DNA for the CDR3: TGTGCCAGCAGAAGGGGACAGGGGGTTTACAATGAGCAGTTCTTC. This translates into CASRRGQGVYNEQFF.

The chain couples TRBV7-9 to TRBJ2-5; TRBD2 matches at 8 bases. The CDR3 extends over 15 amino acids. J was trimmed by 1 base and V by 3 bases; bases with no gene match: 4. Germline-derived CDR1 and CDR2 are SEHNR and FQNEAQ (reference sequence). The chain's CDR3 is CASSLTAGVQETQYF. The DNA for the CDR3 is TGTGCCAGCAGCTTGACAGCGGGAGTCCAAGAGACCCAGTACTTC.

This chain joins TRBV19 and TRBJ2-7, with TRBD2 matching 9 bases. Looked up from germline, CDR1 is LNHDA and CDR2 is SQIVND (reference sequence). The CDR3 runs to 16 residues. The junction had 8 bases not matched to a gene; V was cut back by 0 bases and J by 5 bases. The CDR3 reads CASSIDRLAGSHEQYF. CDR3 coding DNA: TGTGCCAGTAGTATAGATAGGCTAGCGGGGTCCCACGAGCAGTACTTC.

A single count supports this clone. The rearrangement links TRBV29-1 to TRBJ2-2; possibly TRBD1 for D (5 bases). V was pared by 4 bases and J by 6 bases, with 9 bases between. Germline assignment: CDR1 SQVTM and CDR2 ANQGSEA. The CDR3 contains 12 residues. The CDR3 DNA reads as TGCAGCGTTGCTTGGGGCCCCGGGGAGCTGTTTTTT. It codes for CSVAWGPGELFF.

The chain has TRBV5-1 and TRBJ2-1; 7 positions match TRBD1. The CDR3 covers 14 residues. Germline V gives CDR1 SGHRS, CDR2 YFSETQ. V lost 0 bases, J lost 6 bases, and 3 bases stayed unmatched. In nucleotides, the CDR3 is TGCGCCAGCAGCTTGGGGGGGACAGTCAATGAGCAGTTCTTC. Encoded protein: CASSLGGTVNEQFF.

The chain employs TRBV11-2 and TRBJ1-3; no clear D. This CDR3 comprises 14 residues. The ends were cut back, 8 bases at V and 0 bases at J, with 11 bases in the middle. The germline CDR1 and CDR2 sequences are SGHAT and FQNNGV. CDR3 amino acids: CASGRLISGNTIYF. CDR3 in DNA: TGTGCCAGCGGCCGACTGATCTCTGGAAACACCATATATTTT.

This clone was seen a single time. The chain couples TRBV5-4 to TRBJ2-3; 8 bases agree with TRBD2. Germline-derived CDR1 and CDR2 are SGHNT and YYREEE (reference sequence). The CDR3 consists of 15 residues. With 0 bases clipped from V and 3 bases from J, the junction kept 3 bases outside the gene matches. CDR3 in DNA: TGTGCCAGCAGCTTGGACGGGGGGGGGACAGATACGCAGTATTTT. Protein sequence: CASSLDGGGTDTQYF. Full variable domain (missing parts from reference TRBV5-4 and TRBJ2-3): ETGVTQSPTHLIKTRGQQVTLRCSSQSGHNTVSWYQQALGQGPQFIFQYYREEENGRGNFPPRFSGLQFPNYSSELNVNALELDDSALYLCASSLDGGGTDTQYFGPGTRLTVL.

The genes are TRBV28 and TRBJ1-2; 8 nucleotides line up with TRBD1. The CDR3 totals 13 residues. After removal of 6 bases from V and 8 bases from J, the junction contained 8 bases not matched to a gene. Per germline, CDR1 MDHEN and CDR2 SYDVKM. DNA for the CDR3: TGTGCCAGCAGCCCCGCAGGGGGCGAAGGCTACACCTTC. As protein: CASSPAGGEGYTF.

The V and J genes are TRBV11-1 and TRBJ1-2; D unclear. The CDR3 extends over 14 amino acids. Trimming removed 3 bases at V and 0 bases at J, with 8 bases between. Germline-derived CDR1 and CDR2 are SGHAT and FQDESV (reference sequence). CDR3 in amino acids: CASSLGGTNYGYTF. In DNA form, the CDR3 reads TGTGCCAGCAGCTTGGGAGGCACTAACTATGGCTACACCTTC.

V is TRBV27 and J is TRBJ2-6; TRBD1 aligns across 8 bases. Per germline, CDR1 MNHEY and CDR2 SMNVEV (reference sequence). V gave up 3 bases and J gave up 1 base; unmatched junction bases: 5. The CDR3 loop spans 17 amino acids. The CDR3, as DNA: TGTGCCAGCAGTTTTCTTCAGGGGGCGTCTGGGGCCAACGTCCTGACTTTC. Amino acids: CASSFLQGASGANVLTF.

This chain links TRBV6-1 with TRBJ2-7, with unresolved D. The CDR3 runs 14 residues. Germline V gives CDR1 MNHNS, CDR2 SASEGT. The germline V and J ends were trimmed by 3 bases and 2 bases, with 11 bases remaining between them. The CDR3 DNA reads TGTGCCAGCAGTGAGCCTTACAGAGCCTACGAGCAGTACTTC. It codes for CASSEPYRAYEQYF.

The chain joins TRBV5-4 to TRBJ1-2; D is unclear. CDR1 is SGHNT and CDR2 is YYREEE in the germline V gene (reference sequence). V lost 5 bases and J lost 4, with 21 bases in between. The CDR3 runs 16 residues. The CDR3 DNA reads as TGTGCCAGCAGTTTCCCAGAGGGTCACGACGCCTATGGCTACACCTTC. Translation: CASSFPEGHDAYGYTF.

The chain combines TRBV7-2 with TRBJ1-1; a weak D match, TRBD1 (6 bases). Germline CDR1 reads SGHTA; CDR2 reads FQGNSA. V was shortened by 1 base and J by 4 bases, with 13 bases between the two germline ends. This CDR3 comprises 15 residues. In DNA, the CDR3 is TGTGCCAGCAGCTTAGAGGGGGGGCGATCCACTGAAGCTTTCTTT. Its protein is CASSLEGGRSTEAFF.

The CDR3 region has the DNA TGCGCCAGCAGCCTCCAGACAGGGAATTCTGGTGCGCAGTATTTT. Its translation is CASSLQTGNSGAQYF. The J gene is TRBJ2-3, the V gene TRBV4-1, with 7 nucleotides matching TRBD1. The J segment lost 10 bases and the V segment lost 4 bases, leaving 14 bases of the junction unmatched. CDR3 length: 15 residues. CDR1 and CDR2 (germline): MGHRA, YSYEKL.